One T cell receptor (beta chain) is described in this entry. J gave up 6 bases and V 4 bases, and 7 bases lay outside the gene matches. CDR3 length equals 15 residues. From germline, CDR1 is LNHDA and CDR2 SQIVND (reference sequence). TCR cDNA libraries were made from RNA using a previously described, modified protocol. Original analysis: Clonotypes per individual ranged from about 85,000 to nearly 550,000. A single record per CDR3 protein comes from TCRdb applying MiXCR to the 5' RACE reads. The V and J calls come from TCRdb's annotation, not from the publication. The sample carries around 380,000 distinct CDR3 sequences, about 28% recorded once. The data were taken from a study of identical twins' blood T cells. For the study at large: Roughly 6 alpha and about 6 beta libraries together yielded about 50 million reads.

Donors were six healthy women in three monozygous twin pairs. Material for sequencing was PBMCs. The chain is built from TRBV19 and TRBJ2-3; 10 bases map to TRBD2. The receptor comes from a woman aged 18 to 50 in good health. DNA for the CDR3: TGTGCCAGTAGTACCCGAGCGGGGGGGCCGGATACGCAGTATTTT. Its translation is CASSTRAGGPDTQYF.